This paragraph covers one T cell receptor beta chain sequence. V shed 0 bases, J shed 7 bases, and the junction held 7 bases outside the gene matches. Per the germline V gene, CDR1 is SGHRS and CDR2 is YFSETQ. The CDR3 totals 16 residues. These data belong to a study of T cells in Graves' hyperthyroidism and ophthalmopathy. Template material for amplifying TCR beta CDR3 regions consisted of RNA transcripts. First-round RT-PCR with HTBI primers amplified the TCR CDR3 region. TCRdb recomputed calls from the multiplex PCR reads with MiXCR, one row per CDR3 protein. Found here are 300,000 to 500,000 distinct CDR3 sequences, roughly 13% of them singletons; the top ten hold 28%.

Sequences were obtained from blood. This rearrangement joins TRBV5-1 to TRBJ2-7, with 13 bases matching TRBD2. This clonotype was sampled from a man in his fifties or sixties with Graves' ophthalmopathy. The CDR3 nucleotides read TGCGCCAGCAGCTTGGGGACTAGCGGGAGTGTCGATGAGCAGTACTTC. Its protein product is CASSLGTSGSVDEQYF.